This TCR beta chain was recovered during a study of blood T cells in healthy people across ages. Whole-study findings and limits: Getting older went along with TCR beta diversity per million T cells dropping roughly linearly. The study found more naive CD4+ cells and higher diversity in long-lived than aged donors.

Next came a second PCR, run for 7 to 11 cycles, which used a sample-barcoded 5' primer along with a J-beta primer mix. A template-switch adaptor that had 12 random nucleotides put a tag on each cDNA molecule. In TCRdb, the 5' RACE reads were re-called with MiXCR into one record per CDR3 protein. The sample holds more than 1,400,000 distinct CDR3 sequences, 42% seen once. Trimming left V 5 bases short and J 5 bases short, with 15 bases between. The CDR3 runs to 14 residues. Germline CDR1 is MNHNS and CDR2 is SASEGT. Regarding this clonotype: Its cognate antigen is unknown.

This clonotype was sampled from a woman under 30 in good health. The V gene is TRBV6-1, the J gene TRBJ1-2, with D perhaps matching TRBD1 (6 bases). Sequenced material: blood. The CDR3 DNA reads as TGTGCCAGCAGTACCTCGACAGGAGAGTATGGCTACACCTTC. Its translation is CASSTSTGEYGYTF.